Listed below are T cell receptor beta chains from one sample, sequenced in a study of blood T cell repertoires in COVID-19. TCRdb's copy holds only in-frame clones and misses some; the assay was immunoSEQ multiplex PCR. The sample lists approximately 200,000 clones, under 85% occurring once. The sample taken for sequencing was peripheral blood. These receptors came from a man between 60 and 75 years old with active or convalescent COVID-19. CDR3s include the opening cysteine and the closing phenylalanine or tryptophan. D genes are given only for firm matches. Where a row states a size, it is once, few, many or the class of an expanded clone; other rows omit it.

V gene: TRBV5-4; D gene: -; clone size: -; CDR3 protein: CASSLETAQETQYF
V gene: TRBV28; D gene: TRBD1; clone size: -; CDR3 protein: CASSADRDEQYF
V gene: TRBV9; D gene: -; clone size: -; CDR3 protein: CASSVGLWGSTGNTIYF
V gene: TRBV19; D gene: -; clone size: few; CDR3 protein: CASTLNPRGEAFF
V gene: TRBV19; D gene: TRBD1; clone size: few; CDR3 protein: CASSPQGYKIYEQYF
V gene: TRBV30; D gene: -; clone size: -; CDR3 protein: CAWSPQGDQPQHF
V gene: TRBV24-1; D gene: TRBD1; clone size: few; CDR3 protein: CATSDPGQVDGYTF
V gene: TRBV2; D gene: TRBD2; clone size: -; CDR3 protein: CASMRSGRGEQYF
V gene: TRBV2; D gene: TRBD1; clone size: -; CDR3 protein: CASSEGRDRAAFF
V gene: TRBV7-5; D gene: -; clone size: -; CDR3 protein: CVRSYRTGRYQPQHF
V gene: TRBV28; D gene: -; clone size: few; CDR3 protein: CASEGTPRYEQYF
V gene: TRBV7-3; D gene: TRBD2; clone size: -; CDR3 protein: CASSTGLAGQETQYF
V gene: TRBV18; D gene: -; clone size: -; CDR3 protein: CASSLGQLDSNQPQHF
V gene: TRBV28; D gene: -; clone size: -; CDR3 protein: CASSFRESPLHF
V gene: TRBV4-3; D gene: TRBD2; clone size: -; CDR3 protein: CASSQDALAGGHPDTQYF
V gene: TRBV19; D gene: -; clone size: -; CDR3 protein: CASSNYGSNQPQHF
V gene: TRBV28; D gene: TRBD1; clone size: -; CDR3 protein: CASSDPGGSGANVLTF
V gene: TRBV5-1; D gene: TRBD2; clone size: -; CDR3 protein: CASSSGTKNNEQFF
V gene: TRBV18; D gene: -; clone size: -; CDR3 protein: CASSPLTTQELFF
V gene: TRBV7-3; D gene: -; clone size: few; CDR3 protein: CASSSYPGANTEAFF
V gene: TRBV5-4; D gene: TRBD1; clone size: -; CDR3 protein: CASSSGQGETQYF
V gene: TRBV12-3/TRBV12-4; D gene: -; clone size: -; CDR3 protein: CASRGGDQYEQYF
V gene: TRBV13; D gene: TRBD2; clone size: -; CDR3 protein: CASSLGAPTRGEQYF
V gene: TRBV6-5; D gene: -; clone size: -; CDR3 protein: CASSYSRGTGELFF
V gene: TRBV10-3; D gene: TRBD2; clone size: -; CDR3 protein: CAITPAGEGPLNEQFF
V gene: TRBV19; D gene: -; clone size: -; CDR3 protein: CASSTPPTLGNQPQHF
V gene: TRBV5-1; D gene: -; clone size: -; CDR3 protein: CASSLLQGVYGYTF
V gene: TRBV10-3; D gene: -; clone size: -; CDR3 protein: CAISEREGEPQHF
V gene: TRBV5-5; D gene: TRBD1; clone size: -; CDR3 protein: CASSLRGQLRDEAFF
V gene: TRBV28; D gene: TRBD2; clone size: -; CDR3 protein: CASSPPSYRTSGSDTQYF
V gene: TRBV28; D gene: TRBD1; clone size: -; CDR3 protein: CASSEGQPGTNEKLFF
V gene: TRBV30; D gene: -; clone size: -; CDR3 protein: CAWKMRGGSNGELFF
V gene: TRBV9; D gene: -; clone size: -; CDR3 protein: CASSDRVEKLFF
V gene: TRBV10-3; D gene: -; clone size: -; CDR3 protein: CAISERTQGLDEQFF
V gene: TRBV6-5; D gene: TRBD2; clone size: -; CDR3 protein: CASRLAGGLYNEQFF
V gene: TRBV4-2; D gene: TRBD1; clone size: few; CDR3 protein: CASSQRGTGGALAGELFF
V gene: TRBV5-1; D gene: TRBD1; clone size: -; CDR3 protein: CASSLGQGGSQETQYF
V gene: TRBV9; D gene: TRBD1; clone size: -; CDR3 protein: CASSVIRGRSTNEKLFF
V gene: TRBV10-3; D gene: -; clone size: -; CDR3 protein: CAISRSSYEQYF
V gene: TRBV6-1; D gene: -; clone size: once; CDR3 protein: CASSEGRWRGDEQYF
V gene: TRBV27; D gene: TRBD2; clone size: -; CDR3 protein: CASSFFSGSGETQYF
V gene: TRBV5-5; D gene: TRBD2; clone size: -; CDR3 protein: CASSYTSANEQFF
V gene: TRBV19; D gene: TRBD1; clone size: -; CDR3 protein: CASSFDRGGTSEAFF
V gene: TRBV19; D gene: -; clone size: -; CDR3 protein: CASTGWDNQPQHF
V gene: TRBV11-2; D gene: -; clone size: -; CDR3 protein: CASSSQDYGYTF